Sequencing of this T cell receptor (beta chain) was carried out in a study of cytomegalovirus exposure and HLA in healthy donors. This clone was observed a few times. This specimen includes other DNA sequences encoding the same CDR3. Use of 60 Vbeta and 13 Jbeta primers characterized the PCR. Sequencing used immunoSEQ multiplex PCR; TCRdb keeps in-frame clones, though not all of them. The sample consists of roughly 140,000 clones, approximately 78% of them appearing once. Trimming took 5 bases from V and 0 from J, leaving 7 bases between them. The V gene's germline CDR1 is MNHNS and CDR2 SASEGT. This CDR3 comprises 13 residues.

This chain connects TRBV6-1 to TRBJ2-5; D gene ambiguous. The receptor was isolated from a woman aged 40 to 49 in good health and CMV-seropositive. Sequencing input: PBMCs. CDR3 sequence reads: CASSSANQETQYF. The CDR3 coding sequence is TGTGCCAGCAGTTCAGCGAACCAAGAGACCCAGTACTTC.